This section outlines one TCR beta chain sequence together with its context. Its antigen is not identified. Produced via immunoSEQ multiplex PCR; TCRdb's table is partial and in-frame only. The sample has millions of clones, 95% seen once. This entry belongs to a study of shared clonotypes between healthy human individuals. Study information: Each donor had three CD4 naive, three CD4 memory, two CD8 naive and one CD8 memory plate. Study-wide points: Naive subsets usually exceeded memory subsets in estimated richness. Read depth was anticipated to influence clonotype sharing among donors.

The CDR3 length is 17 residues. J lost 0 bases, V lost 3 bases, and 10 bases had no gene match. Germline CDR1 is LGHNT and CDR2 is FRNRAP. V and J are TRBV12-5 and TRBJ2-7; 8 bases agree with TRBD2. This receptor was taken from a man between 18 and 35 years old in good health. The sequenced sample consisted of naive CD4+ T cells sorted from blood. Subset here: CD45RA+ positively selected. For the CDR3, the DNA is TGTGCTAGTGGTTTCCCTCTAGCGGGCTTCCTCTCCTACGAGCAGTACTTC. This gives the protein CASGFPLAGFLSYEQYF.